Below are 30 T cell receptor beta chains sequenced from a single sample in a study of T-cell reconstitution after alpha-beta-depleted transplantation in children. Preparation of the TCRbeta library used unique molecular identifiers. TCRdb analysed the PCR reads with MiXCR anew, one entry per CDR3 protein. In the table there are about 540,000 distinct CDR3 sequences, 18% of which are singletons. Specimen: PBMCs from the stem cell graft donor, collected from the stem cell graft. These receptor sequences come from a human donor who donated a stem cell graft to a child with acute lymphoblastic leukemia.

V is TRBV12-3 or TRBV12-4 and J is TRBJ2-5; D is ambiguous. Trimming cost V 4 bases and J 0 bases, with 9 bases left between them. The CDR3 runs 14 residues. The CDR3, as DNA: TGTGCCAGCAGTTGGCTGGCGGACCAAGAGACCCAGTACTTC. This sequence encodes CASSWLADQETQYF.

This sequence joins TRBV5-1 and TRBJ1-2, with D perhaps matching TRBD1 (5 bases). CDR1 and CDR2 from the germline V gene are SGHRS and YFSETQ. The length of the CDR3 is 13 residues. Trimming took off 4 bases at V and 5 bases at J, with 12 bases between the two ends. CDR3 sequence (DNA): TGCGCCAGCAGCCCCCGGGACTATTATGGCTACACCTTC. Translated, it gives CASSPRDYYGYTF.

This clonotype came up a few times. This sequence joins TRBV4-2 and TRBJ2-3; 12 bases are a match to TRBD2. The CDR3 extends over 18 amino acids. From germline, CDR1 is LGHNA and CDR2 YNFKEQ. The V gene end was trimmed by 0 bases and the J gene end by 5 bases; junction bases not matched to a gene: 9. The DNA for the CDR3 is TGTGCCAGCAGCCAAGATAGACTAGCGGGAGACCTTGTAGATACGCAGTATTTT. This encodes CASSQDRLAGDLVDTQYF.

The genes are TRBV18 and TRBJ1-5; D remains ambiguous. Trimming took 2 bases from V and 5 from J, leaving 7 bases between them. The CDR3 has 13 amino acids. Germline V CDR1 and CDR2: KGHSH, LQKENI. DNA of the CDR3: TGTGCCAGCTCACCAGTGCAAGATCAGCCCCAGCATTTT. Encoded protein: CASSPVQDQPQHF.

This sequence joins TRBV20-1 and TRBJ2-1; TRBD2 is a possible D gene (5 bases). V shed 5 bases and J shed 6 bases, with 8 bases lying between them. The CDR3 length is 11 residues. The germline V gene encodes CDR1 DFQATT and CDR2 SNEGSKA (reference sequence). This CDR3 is CSADTSNEQFF. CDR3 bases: TGCAGTGCTGACACTAGCAATGAGCAGTTCTTC.

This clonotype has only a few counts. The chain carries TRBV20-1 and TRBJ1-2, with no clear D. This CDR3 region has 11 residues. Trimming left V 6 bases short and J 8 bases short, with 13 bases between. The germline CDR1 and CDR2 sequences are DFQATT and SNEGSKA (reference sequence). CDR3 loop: CSAPGRRGYTF. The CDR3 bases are TGCAGTGCCCCGGGGAGGAGGGGCTACACCTTC.

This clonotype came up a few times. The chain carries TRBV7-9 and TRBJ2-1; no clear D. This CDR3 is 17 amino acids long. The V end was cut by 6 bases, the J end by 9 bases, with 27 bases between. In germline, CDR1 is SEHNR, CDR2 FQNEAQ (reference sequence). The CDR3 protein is CASRTVDPGRILAEQFF. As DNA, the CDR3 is TGTGCCAGCAGGACCGTTGATCCGGGTCGGATTCTCGCTGAGCAGTTCTTC.

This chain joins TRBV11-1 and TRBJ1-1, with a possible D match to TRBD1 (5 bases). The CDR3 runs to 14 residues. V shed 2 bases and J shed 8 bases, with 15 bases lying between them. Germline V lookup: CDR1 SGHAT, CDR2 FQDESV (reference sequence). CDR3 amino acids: CASSLLEGHGEAFF. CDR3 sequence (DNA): TGTGCCAGCAGCTTATTGGAGGGGCACGGAGAAGCTTTCTTT.

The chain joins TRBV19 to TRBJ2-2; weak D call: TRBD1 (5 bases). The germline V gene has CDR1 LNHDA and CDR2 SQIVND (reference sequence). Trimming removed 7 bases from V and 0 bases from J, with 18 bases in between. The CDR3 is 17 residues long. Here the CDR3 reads CASTLRQDIANTGELFF. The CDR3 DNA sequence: TGTGCCAGTACCCTTAGGCAGGACATCGCGAACACCGGGGAGCTGTTTTTT. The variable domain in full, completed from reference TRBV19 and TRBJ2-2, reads DGGITQSPKYLFRKEGQNVTLSCEQNLNHDAMYWYRQDPGQGLRLIYYSQIVNDFQKGDIAEGYSVSREKKESFPLTVTSAQKNPTAFYLCASTLRQDIANTGELFFGEGSRLTVL.

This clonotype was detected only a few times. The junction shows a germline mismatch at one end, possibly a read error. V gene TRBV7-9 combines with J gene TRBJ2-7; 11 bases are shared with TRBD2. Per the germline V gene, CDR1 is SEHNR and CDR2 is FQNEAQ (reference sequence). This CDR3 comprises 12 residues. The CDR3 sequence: CASSFPGTSGHF. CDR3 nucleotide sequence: TGTGCCAGCAGCTTTCCCGGGACTAGCGGCCACTTC.

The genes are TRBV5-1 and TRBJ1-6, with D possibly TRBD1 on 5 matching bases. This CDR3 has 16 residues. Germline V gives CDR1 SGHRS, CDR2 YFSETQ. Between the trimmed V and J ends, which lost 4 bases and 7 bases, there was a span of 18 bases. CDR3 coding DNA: TGCGCCAGCAGCCCTACCACAGGAGTAGGGAATTCACCCCTCCACTTT. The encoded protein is CASSPTTGVGNSPLHF.

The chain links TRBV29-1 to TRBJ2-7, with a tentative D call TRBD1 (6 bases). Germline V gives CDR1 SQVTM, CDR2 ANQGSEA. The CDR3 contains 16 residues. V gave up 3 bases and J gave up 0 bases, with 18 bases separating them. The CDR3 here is CSVERVGQFYSYEQYF. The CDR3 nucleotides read TGCAGCGTTGAGAGGGTAGGACAGTTCTACTCCTACGAGCAGTACTTC.

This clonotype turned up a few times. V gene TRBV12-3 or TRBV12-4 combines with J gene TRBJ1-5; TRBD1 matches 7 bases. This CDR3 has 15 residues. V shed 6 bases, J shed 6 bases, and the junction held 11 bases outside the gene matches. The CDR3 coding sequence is TGTGCCAGCAGACAGGGGAAACGGCCTACTCAGCCCCAGCATTTT. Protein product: CASRQGKRPTQPQHF.

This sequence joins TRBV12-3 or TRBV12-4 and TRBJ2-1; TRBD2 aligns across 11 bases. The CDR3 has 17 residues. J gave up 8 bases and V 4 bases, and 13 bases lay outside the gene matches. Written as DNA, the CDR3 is TGTGCCAGCAGTTCCCCCGGAACTAGCGGGAGAGGGCATGAGCAGTTCTTC. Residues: CASSSPGTSGRGHEQFF.

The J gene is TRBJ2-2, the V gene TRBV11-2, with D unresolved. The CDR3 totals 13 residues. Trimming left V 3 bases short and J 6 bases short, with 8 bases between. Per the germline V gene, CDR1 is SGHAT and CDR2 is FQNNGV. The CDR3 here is CASSFGAAGELFF. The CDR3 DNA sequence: TGTGCCAGCAGCTTCGGCGCTGCCGGGGAGCTGTTTTTT.

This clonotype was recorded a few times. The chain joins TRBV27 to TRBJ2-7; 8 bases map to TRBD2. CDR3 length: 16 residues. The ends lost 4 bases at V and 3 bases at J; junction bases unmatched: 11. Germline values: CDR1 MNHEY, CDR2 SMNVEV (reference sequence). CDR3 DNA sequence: TGTGCCAGCAGTTCACCCCCGGGACTAGAGGTCTACGAGCAGTACTTC. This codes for CASSSPPGLEVYEQYF.

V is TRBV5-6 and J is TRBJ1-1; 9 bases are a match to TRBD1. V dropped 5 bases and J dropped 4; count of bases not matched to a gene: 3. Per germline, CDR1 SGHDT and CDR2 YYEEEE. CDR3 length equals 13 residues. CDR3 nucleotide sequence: TGTGCCAGCAGGTGGGACAGGGCCACTGAAGCTTTCTTT. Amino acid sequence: CASRWDRATEAFF.

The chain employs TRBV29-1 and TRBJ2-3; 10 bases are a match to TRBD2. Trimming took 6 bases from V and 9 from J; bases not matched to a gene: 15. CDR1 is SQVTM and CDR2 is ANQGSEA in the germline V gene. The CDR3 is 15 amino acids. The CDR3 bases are TGCAGCGTGGATGTAAGCGGGAGGGCCACGGGGACGCAGTATTTT. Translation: CSVDVSGRATGTQYF.

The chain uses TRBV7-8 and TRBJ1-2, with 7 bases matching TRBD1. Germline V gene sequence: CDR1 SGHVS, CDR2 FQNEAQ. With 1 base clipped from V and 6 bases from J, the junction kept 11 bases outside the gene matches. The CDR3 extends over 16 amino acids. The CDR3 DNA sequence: TGTGCCAGCAGCTTAGGGACAGGCCTGCCGATGGATGGCTACACCTTC. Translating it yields CASSLGTGLPMDGYTF. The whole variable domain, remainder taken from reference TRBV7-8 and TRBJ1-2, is GAGVSQSPRYKVAKRGQDVALRCDPISGHVSLFWYQQALGQGPEFLTYFQNEAQLDKSGLPSDRFFAERPEGSVSTLKIQRTQQEDSAVYLCASSLGTGLPMDGYTFGSGTRLTVV.

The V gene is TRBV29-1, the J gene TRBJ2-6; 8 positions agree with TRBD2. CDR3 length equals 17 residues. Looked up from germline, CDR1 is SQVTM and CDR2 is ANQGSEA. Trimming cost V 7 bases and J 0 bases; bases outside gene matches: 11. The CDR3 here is CSAAPGLGDSGANVLTF. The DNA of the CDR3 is TGCAGCGCCGCCCCGGGACTAGGGGACTCTGGGGCCAACGTCCTGACTTTC.

The CDR3 loop reads CASTADREQPQHF. In DNA form, the CDR3 reads TGTGCCAGCACCGCGGACAGGGAGCAGCCCCAGCATTTT. The genes are TRBV7-8 and TRBJ1-5; 8 bases map to TRBD1. In germline, CDR1 is SGHVS, CDR2 FQNEAQ. CDR3 length: 13 residues. Unmatched junction bases numbered 6, after V lost 7 bases and J lost 7 bases.

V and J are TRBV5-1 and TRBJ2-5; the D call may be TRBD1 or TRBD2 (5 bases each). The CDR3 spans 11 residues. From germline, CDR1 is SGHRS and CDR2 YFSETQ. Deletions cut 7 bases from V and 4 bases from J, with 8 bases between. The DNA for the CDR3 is TGCGCCAGCTCCGGGGCAGAGACCCAGTACTTC. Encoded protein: CASSGAETQYF.

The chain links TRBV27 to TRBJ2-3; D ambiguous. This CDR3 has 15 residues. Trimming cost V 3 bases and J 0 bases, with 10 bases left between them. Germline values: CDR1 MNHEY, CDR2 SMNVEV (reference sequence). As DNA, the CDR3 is TGTGCCAGCAGTTTCGGAACGAGAAGCACAGATACGCAGTATTTT. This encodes CASSFGTRSTDTQYF.

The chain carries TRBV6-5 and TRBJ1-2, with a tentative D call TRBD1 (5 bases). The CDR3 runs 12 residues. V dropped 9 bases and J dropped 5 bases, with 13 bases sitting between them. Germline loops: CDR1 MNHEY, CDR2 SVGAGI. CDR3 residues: CASSRGVYGYTF. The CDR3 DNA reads TGTGCCAGTTCGAGGGGAGTATATGGCTACACCTTC.

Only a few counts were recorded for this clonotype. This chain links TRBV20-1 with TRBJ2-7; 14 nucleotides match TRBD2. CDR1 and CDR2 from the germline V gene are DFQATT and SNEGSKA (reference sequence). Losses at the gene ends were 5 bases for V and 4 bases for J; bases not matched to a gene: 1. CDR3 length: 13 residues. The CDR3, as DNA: TGCAGTGCTGGGACTAGCGGGAGTTACGAGCAGTACTTC. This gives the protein CSAGTSGSYEQYF.

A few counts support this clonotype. CDR3 DNA sequence: TGTGCCAGCTCACCTGGGCTGGAAATAGCGGGAGTTGATGAGCAGTTCTTC. Its translation: CASSPGLEIAGVDEQFF. The V call is TRBV18, the J call TRBJ2-1; 9 bases agree with TRBD2. The CDR3 has 17 amino acids. The germline V gene has CDR1 KGHSH and CDR2 LQKENI. J lost 8 bases, V lost 3 bases, and 14 bases had no gene match.

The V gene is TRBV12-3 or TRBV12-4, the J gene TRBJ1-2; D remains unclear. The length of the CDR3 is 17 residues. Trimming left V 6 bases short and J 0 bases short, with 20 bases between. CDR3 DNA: TGTGCCAGCAGACCCTCCGTTTTTAAGGAAGCTAACTATGGCTACACCTTC. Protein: CASRPSVFKEANYGYTF.

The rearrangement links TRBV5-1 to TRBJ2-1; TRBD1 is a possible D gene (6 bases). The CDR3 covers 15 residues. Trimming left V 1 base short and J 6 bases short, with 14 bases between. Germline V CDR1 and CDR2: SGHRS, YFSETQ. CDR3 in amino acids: CASSLSQGRLNEQFF. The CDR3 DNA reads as TGCGCCAGCAGCTTGAGTCAGGGGCGCCTCAATGAGCAGTTCTTC.

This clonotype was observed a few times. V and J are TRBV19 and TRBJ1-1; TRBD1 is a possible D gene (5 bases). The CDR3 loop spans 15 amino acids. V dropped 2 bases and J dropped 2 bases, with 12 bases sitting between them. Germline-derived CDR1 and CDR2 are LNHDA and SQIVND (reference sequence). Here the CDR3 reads CASSIRGSLNTEAFF. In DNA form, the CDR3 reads TGTGCCAGTAGTATACGGGGGTCCCTCAACACTGAAGCTTTCTTT.

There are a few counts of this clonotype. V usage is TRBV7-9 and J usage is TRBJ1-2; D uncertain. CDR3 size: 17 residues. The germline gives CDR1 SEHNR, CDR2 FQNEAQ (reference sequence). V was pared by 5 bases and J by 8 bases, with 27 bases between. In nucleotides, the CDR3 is TGTGCCAGCAGCCCTCGGACCCGAGACCGCCTGATGGGAGGCTACACCTTC. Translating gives CASSPRTRDRLMGGYTF.